This T cell receptor beta chain was sequenced during a study of yellow fever vaccine responses in identical twins. Whole-study results and caveats: Vaccine-induced T cell responses in twins were reportedly observed to appear partly convergent, partly personalized.

With respect to this clonotype: The antigen remains unidentified. The junction shows a germline mismatch at one end, possibly a read error.

TCRdb used MiXCR to reprocess the RT-PCR reads, holding one entry per CDR3 protein. Seen here are about 2,000 distinct CDR3 sequences, 32% observed once, and the top ten hold about 7%. This TCR came from a woman aged 18-29 years who received the yellow fever vaccine. The input for sequencing was T cells from blood (PBMCs), unsorted or a sorted subset (not recorded which), taken before or after yellow fever vaccination (not recorded which).

The CDR3 nucleotides are TGTGCCACCAGTGATTTGGACGGCACACATACGCAGTATTTT. As protein: CATSDLDGTHTQYF. The chain carries TRBV24-1 and TRBJ2-3; no clear D gene. Germline V gives CDR1 KGHDR, CDR2 SFDVKD. CDR3 size: 14 residues.